This TCR beta chain was recovered during a study of molecular identifiers for immune sequencing clone quantification. Study in general: In the replicates, RNA derived from roughly 20,000 or 100,000 naive CD8 cells was divided into five parts, and four were sequenced. Study-wide findings and caveats: It was shown that clones above 20 RNA copies held over 99% of effector molecules, but under 1% in naive cells.

In the sort, naive CD8 T cells were defined as CD8+CD4-CCR7+CD45RA+. TCRdb reanalysed the PCR reads using MiXCR and keeps one entry per CDR3 protein. This table holds 37,000 or so distinct CDR3 sequences, less than 20% found once. This clonotype has ten or more counts. What it recognizes is unknown. Source material: naive CD8+ T cells from blood, with Jurkat cell RNA spiked in. The sample's subset: FACS-sorted CD8+CD4-CCR7+CD45RA+ naive T cells. This clonotype was obtained from a human donor in good health. Some libraries in this study had Jurkat cell RNA spiked in.

The CDR3 coding sequence is TGTGCCAGCAGCGCCAGCGGGAGCTCTGGAAACACCATATATTTT. Residues: CASSASGSSGNTIYF. The chain joins TRBV9 to TRBJ1-3; no clear D gene. CDR3 length: 15 amino acids. Germline-derived CDR1 and CDR2 are SGDLS and YYNGEE. The V gene lost 3 bases and the J gene lost 0 bases, with 10 bases spanning the gap.